This T cell receptor (beta chain) was observed in a study of OX40 agonist ivuxolimab in advanced cancers. Germline CDR1 ENHRY, CDR2 SYGVKD. The CDR3 length is 12 residues. Trimming took off 2 bases at V and 7 bases at J, with 6 bases between the two ends. The method was immunoSEQ multiplex PCR; TCRdb's version includes in-frame clones alone and lacks a portion of them. The repertoire consists of roughly 66,000 clones, with about four fifths occurring once and the leading ten covering approximately 2.5%. The sequence was collected from an adult with an advanced solid tumor such as melanoma, head and neck, liver or kidney cancer. The chain links TRBV10-3 to TRBJ2-1; D gene unclear. Sample: CD4+ or CD8+ T cells sorted from blood, taken in a trial of the OX40 agonist ivuxolimab. CDR3 amino acids: CAISEIINEQFF. The CDR3 coding sequence is TGTGCCATCAGTGAGATTATAAATGAGCAGTTCTTC.